This T cell receptor beta chain stems from a study of shared clonotypes between healthy human individuals. Findings of the study overall: Estimated clonotype richness was generally higher in naive than memory subsets.

The assay was immunoSEQ multiplex PCR, and TCRdb's table has in-frame clones only and misses some. The data contain about 2.3 million clones, around 90% of them singletons. A note on this clone: Its antigen is still unknown.

Germline V gene data show CDR1 as SGHRS and CDR2 as YFSETQ. V shed 4 bases and J 1 base; nucleotides not matched to a gene: 4. This CDR3 region has 15 residues. The sequenced material came from naive CD4+ T cells from PBMCs. The subset was: CD45RA+ positively selected. The chain has TRBV5-1 and TRBJ2-3, with 9 positions matching TRBD1. The TCR was taken from a man aged 18 to 30 in good health. Some clones in this sample may be carry-over from other donors' samples. The CDR3 DNA reads TGCGCCAGCAGCCGGACAGGGGCGGGCACAGATACGCAGTATTTT. Translation gives CASSRTGAGTDTQYF.